The 20 T cell receptor beta chains presented below share a single source sample, sequenced in a study of human T cells and chemical hapten exposure. TCRdb called the RACE reads again in MiXCR, with one record for every CDR3 protein. This sample has fewer than 300,000 distinct CDR3 sequences, with about 9.4% found just once. Specified time point: pre-sensitization, week 0. This sample's treatment: therapeutic diphenylcyclopropenone sensitization with weekly scalp DPC. Sequences were derived from whole blood, sampled in connection with sensitization to the hapten diphenylcyclopropenone (DPC). The origin of the receptors is a woman aged 40 to 55 with alopecia areata. Some clones in this sample may be carry-over from other donors' samples.

The chain links TRBV5-1 to TRBJ2-7; D may match TRBD1 or TRBD2 (5 bases each). Trimming left V 4 bases short and J 3 bases short, with 8 bases between. Looked up from germline, CDR1 is SGHRS and CDR2 is YFSETQ. This CDR3 has 12 amino acids. This CDR3 reads CASSRDHYEQYF. DNA of the CDR3: TGCGCCAGCAGCAGGGACCACTACGAGCAGTACTTC.

The chain is built from TRBV5-5 and TRBJ1-5; possible D gene TRBD1, 6 bases. The ends were cut back, 2 bases at V and 1 base at J, with 10 bases in the middle. The germline V gene has CDR1 SGHKS and CDR2 YYEKEE (reference sequence). The CDR3 sequence is 15 residues long. The CDR3 protein is CASSLPGQSNQPQHF. CDR3 in DNA: TGTGCCAGCAGCTTACCGGGACAAAGCAATCAGCCCCAGCATTTT.

This clonotype has only a few counts. This chain connects TRBV7-2 to TRBJ2-1; 12 nucleotides align to TRBD2. CDR1 is SGHTA and CDR2 is FQGNSA in the germline V gene. There are 16 residues in the CDR3. The trim removed 5 bases at V and 9 bases at J, leaving 11 bases unmatched. This CDR3 is CASSRGLAGGPVEQFF. The CDR3 nucleotides read TGTGCCAGCAGCCGTGGGCTAGCGGGAGGGCCGGTTGAGCAGTTCTTC. The full variable domain, with the rest looked up from reference TRBV7-2 and TRBJ2-1, is GAGVSQSPSNKVTEKGKDVELRCDPISGHTALYWYRQSLGQGLEFLIYFQGNSAPDKSGLPSDRFSAERTGGSVSTLTIQRTQQEDSAVYLCASSRGLAGGPVEQFFGPGTRLTVL.

This clonotype was counted between two and nine times. V is TRBV29-1 and J is TRBJ2-5; 11 bases are shared with TRBD2. Germline V gene sequence: CDR1 SQVTM, CDR2 ANQGSEA. V gave up 2 bases and J gave up 5 bases; unmatched junction bases: 4. The CDR3 totals 14 residues. The CDR3 DNA reads as TGCAGCGTTGAAAGGGTAGCGGGAGGGGAGACCCAGTACTTC. This sequence encodes CSVERVAGGETQYF.

This clonotype appeared many times. This chain connects TRBV27 to TRBJ1-3; D is uncertain. The V end lost 5 bases, the J end lost 0 bases, and 5 bases lay between the germline ends. This CDR3 comprises 13 residues. Germline V gives CDR1 MNHEY, CDR2 SMNVEV (reference sequence). The CDR3 DNA is TGTGCCAGCAGTCTCCGCTCTGGAAACACCATATATTTT. Translation: CASSLRSGNTIYF.

This clonotype turned up a few times. This rearrangement joins TRBV20-1 to TRBJ1-6, with a weak D call TRBD1 (6 bases). Germline CDR1 and CDR2: DFQATT and SNEGSKA (reference sequence). The length of the CDR3 is 16 residues. The V and J ends lost 0 bases and 5 bases respectively, with 14 bases between them. The CDR3 sequence: CSARETGTFHNSPLHF. The CDR3 DNA is TGCAGTGCTAGAGAAACAGGGACCTTCCATAATTCACCCCTCCACTTT.

This clonotype was seen ten or more times. The V call is TRBV9, the J call TRBJ2-2, with D uncertain. V was trimmed by 2 bases and J by 4 bases, leaving 6 bases between them. The CDR3 length is 13 residues. Germline CDR1 reads SGDLS; CDR2 reads YYNGEE. This CDR3 reads CASSVRPTGELFF. CDR3 DNA sequence: TGTGCCAGCAGCGTTCGTCCCACCGGGGAGCTGTTTTTT. Combining the CDR3 with reference TRBV9 and TRBJ2-2 gives the whole variable domain DSGVTQTPKHLITATGQRVTLRCSPRSGDLSVYWYQQSLDQGLQFLIQYYNGEERAKGNILERFSAQQFPDLHSELNLSSLELGDSALYFCASSVRPTGELFFGEGSRLTVL.

In its sample, this clonotype was seen a few times. This chain links TRBV6-2 or TRBV6-3 with TRBJ1-1, with D unresolved. V gave up 0 bases and J gave up 5 bases, with 16 bases separating them. This CDR3 region has 16 residues. Looked up from germline, CDR1 is MNHEY and CDR2 is SVGEGT. The CDR3 DNA reads TGTGCCAGCAGTTACTCGATCAGGATTGGTTTTACTGAAGCTTTCTTT. Amino acids: CASSYSIRIGFTEAFF.

This clonotype was detected many times. This CDR3 is CSVVYGTWDAGELFF. The CDR3 DNA is TGCAGCGTTGTATATGGGACTTGGGACGCCGGGGAGCTGTTTTTT. The chain has TRBV29-1 and TRBJ2-2; a weak D match, TRBD2 (6 bases). Germline CDR1 SQVTM, CDR2 ANQGSEA. V shed 4 bases and J shed 6 bases, with 18 bases lying between them. This CDR3 is built from 15 residues.

This clonotype was seen more than once but under ten times. The chain has TRBV12-3 or TRBV12-4 and TRBJ1-2, with D uncertain. CDR3 length: 15 residues. The germline V and J ends were trimmed by 1 base and 0 bases, with 9 bases remaining between them. The CDR3 DNA is TGTGCCAGCAGTTTAGGAGGGAACCCTAACTATGGCTACACCTTC. Protein product: CASSLGGNPNYGYTF.

This clonotype was seen repeatedly, ten times or more. The chain recombines TRBV7-2 with TRBJ2-1; a weak D match, TRBD1 (6 bases). Germline V gives CDR1 SGHTA, CDR2 FQGNSA. The CDR3 loop spans 14 amino acids. Trimming removed 5 bases from V and 4 bases from J, with 12 bases in between. The CDR3 DNA reads as TGTGCCAGCAGCCCGGTCGGACAGTACAATGAGCAGTTCTTC. It encodes CASSPVGQYNEQFF.

The genes are TRBV28 and TRBJ2-7, with D possibly TRBD1 on 6 matching bases. The CDR3 loop spans 13 amino acids. Germline V CDR1 and CDR2: MDHEN, SYDVKM. The V gene lost 8 bases and the J gene lost 7 bases, with 18 bases spanning the gap. The CDR3 DNA reads as TGTGCCAGCGTGGGGGCGGGTGTAAGAGAGCAGTACTTC. Protein sequence: CASVGAGVREQYF.

The V gene is TRBV27, the J gene TRBJ2-7, with 7 bases aligning to TRBD1. V was clipped by 5 bases and J by 5 bases; unmatched bases: 9. This CDR3 has 14 amino acids. Germline CDR1 reads MNHEY; CDR2 reads SMNVEV (reference sequence). The CDR3 is CASSPWTGNDEQYF. CDR3 DNA sequence: TGTGCCAGCAGTCCATGGACAGGAAACGACGAGCAGTACTTC.

This chain uses TRBV29-1 with TRBJ2-5, with D perhaps given as TRBD1 or TRBD2 (5 bases each). Trimming cost V 4 bases and J 2 bases, with 8 bases left between them. The CDR3 length is 12 residues. The V gene's germline CDR1 is SQVTM and CDR2 ANQGSEA. CDR3: CSVGGPQETQYF. The CDR3 bases are TGCAGCGTTGGGGGACCACAAGAGACCCAGTACTTC.

This clonotype came up a few times. DNA for the CDR3: TGTGCCAGCAGCGTAGACACAGTCCCCACAGATACGCAGTATTTT. Protein: CASSVDTVPTDTQYF. The V and J genes are TRBV9 and TRBJ2-3; D ambiguous. The CDR3 loop spans 15 amino acids. The V end was cut by 0 bases, the J end by 2 bases, with 10 bases between. The germline gives CDR1 SGDLS, CDR2 YYNGEE.

The rearrangement joins TRBV3-1 to TRBJ1-6; 7 nucleotides line up with TRBD1. This CDR3 is 17 amino acids long. J was trimmed by 4 bases and V by 0 bases; bases with no gene match: 6. CDR1 and CDR2 from the germline V gene are LGHDT and YNNKEL (reference sequence). The DNA of the CDR3 is TGTGCCAGCAGCCAAGACCTGGGACAGTCTTATAATTCACCCCTCCACTTT. It specifies CASSQDLGQSYNSPLHF.

V usage is TRBV7-9 and J usage is TRBJ2-2, with D maybe TRBD2 (5 bases). CDR1 is SEHNR and CDR2 is FQNEAQ in the germline V gene (reference sequence). The CDR3 has 13 residues. V was pared by 2 bases and J by 13 bases, with 14 bases between. For the CDR3, the DNA is TGTGCCAGCAGCTTAAAAGGCGGAGGCGGGCTGTTTTTT. This encodes CASSLKGGGGLFF.

The chain is built from TRBV7-2 and TRBJ2-7; TRBD1 agrees at 9 bases. CDR3 length equals 14 residues. Germline V lookup: CDR1 SGHTA, CDR2 FQGNSA. V shed 5 bases and J 4 bases; nucleotides not matched to a gene: 6. This CDR3 reads CASSPRTGVYEQYF. Written as DNA, the CDR3 is TGTGCCAGCAGCCCCCGGACAGGGGTATACGAGCAGTACTTC.

CDR3 loop: CASSLYQTQYF. CDR3 bases: TGTGCCAGCAGCTTATACCAGACCCAGTACTTC. The chain couples TRBV7-9 to TRBJ2-5, with unresolved D. CDR3 length: 11 amino acids. Trimming removed 2 bases at V and 6 bases at J, with 4 bases between. CDR1 is SEHNR, CDR2 FQNEAQ, per germline (reference sequence).

This clonotype has a count of ten or more. The chain uses TRBV28 and TRBJ2-4; 8 bases match TRBD1. Germline values: CDR1 MDHEN, CDR2 SYDVKM. With 10 bases clipped from V and 8 bases from J, the junction kept 10 bases outside the gene matches. The CDR3 loop spans 13 amino acids. CDR3: CATIQGGEDIQYF. Here the CDR3 DNA reads TGTGCCACCATACAGGGGGGAGAAGACATTCAGTACTTC.